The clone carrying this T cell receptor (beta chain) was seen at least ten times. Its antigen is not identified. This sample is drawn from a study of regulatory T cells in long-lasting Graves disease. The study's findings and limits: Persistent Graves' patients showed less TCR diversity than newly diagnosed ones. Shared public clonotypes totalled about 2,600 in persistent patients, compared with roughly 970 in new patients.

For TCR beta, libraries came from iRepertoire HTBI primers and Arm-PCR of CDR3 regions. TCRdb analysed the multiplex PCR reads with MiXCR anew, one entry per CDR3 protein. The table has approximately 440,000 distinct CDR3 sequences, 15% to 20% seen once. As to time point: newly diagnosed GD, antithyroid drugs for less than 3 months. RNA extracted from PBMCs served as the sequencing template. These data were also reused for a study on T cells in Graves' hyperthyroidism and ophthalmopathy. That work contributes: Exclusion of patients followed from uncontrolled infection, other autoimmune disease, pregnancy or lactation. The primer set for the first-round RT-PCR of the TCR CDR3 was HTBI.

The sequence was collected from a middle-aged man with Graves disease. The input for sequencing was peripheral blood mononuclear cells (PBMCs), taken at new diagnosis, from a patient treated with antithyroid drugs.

The CDR3 nucleotides are TGTGCCAGCAGTCCGACTAGCGGGAGAGGTTTTAGCACAGATACGCAGTATTTT. Protein sequence: CASSPTSGRGFSTDTQYF. V is TRBV12-3 or TRBV12-4 and J is TRBJ2-3; 12 bases fit TRBD2. Trimming at V came to 5 bases and at J to 0 bases, leaving 9 bases not matched to a gene. This CDR3 contains 18 residues.